What follows are 6 T cell receptor beta chains derived from one specimen sequenced in a study of cytomegalovirus exposure and HLA in healthy donors. Amplification used 60 Vbeta primers and 13 Jbeta primers. Clones were read by immunoSEQ multiplex PCR, and TCRdb kept only the in-frame ones, dropping some. The data show 75,000 to 90,000 clones, with roughly 79% seen just once and 4.5% to 7% held by the top ten. Sequencing was performed on PBMCs. The receptors derive from a male donor in good health and CMV-seropositive.

The V and J genes are TRBV5-4 and TRBJ2-2; 9 nucleotides agree with TRBD2. The trim removed 4 bases at V and 2 bases at J, leaving 6 bases unmatched. The length of the CDR3 is 16 residues. Germline values: CDR1 SGHNT, CDR2 YYREEE (reference sequence). The CDR3 loop reads CASSRNSGRNTGELFF. The CDR3 region has the DNA TGTGCCAGCAGCCGCAATAGCGGGAGAAACACCGGGGAGCTGTTTTTT.

V usage is TRBV10-3 and J usage is TRBJ1-5; no clear D. Germline-derived CDR1 and CDR2 are ENHRY and SYGVKD. Trimming cost V 3 bases and J 4 bases, with 13 bases left between them. The CDR3 runs to 15 residues. The CDR3 region has the DNA TGTGCCATCAGTGACGTATTCCCCCCGAATCAGCCCCAGCATTTT. It yields the protein CAISDVFPPNQPQHF.

The chain uses TRBV5-1 and TRBJ2-7; maybe TRBD1 (5 bases). The CDR3 is made up of 14 amino acids. Looked up from germline, CDR1 is SGHRS and CDR2 is YFSETQ. Trimming removed 4 bases at V and 6 bases at J, with 17 bases between. The CDR3 here is CASSLPPPQGEQYF. CDR3 in DNA: TGCGCCAGCAGCCTACCACCTCCCCAGGGCGAGCAGTACTTC.

The V call is TRBV4-2, the J call TRBJ1-2, with TRBD1 matching 8 bases. CDR1 and CDR2 (germline): LGHNA, YNFKEQ. The CDR3 totals 15 residues. Trimming removed 0 bases from V and 3 bases from J; junction bases left unmatched: 3. CDR3 nucleotide sequence: TGTGCCAGCAGCCAAGAACAGGGGGTTCACTATGGCTACACCTTC. Its protein product is CASSQEQGVHYGYTF.

The CDR3 coding sequence is TGTGCCAGCAGCGTAGACGCCACAGGGGGCTACACCTTC. Protein: CASSVDATGGYTF. This chain joins TRBV9 and TRBJ1-2, with D maybe TRBD1 (6 bases). Trimming pared 0 bases from V and 8 bases from J, leaving 11 bases between. The CDR3 spans 13 residues. Germline V lookup: CDR1 SGDLS, CDR2 YYNGEE.

The chain has TRBV28 and TRBJ2-7, with 8 bases lining up with TRBD2. The CDR3 has 14 residues. Germline V gene sequence: CDR1 MDHEN, CDR2 SYDVKM. After removal of 7 bases from V and 0 bases from J, the junction contained 5 bases not matched to a gene. The CDR3 DNA reads as TGTGCCAGCACCGCGGGGGGCACCTCCTACGAGCAGTACTTC. As protein: CASTAGGTSYEQYF.